These T cell receptor beta chains were read from a single sample in a study of control samples from healthy donors and cancer patients. The method was immunoSEQ multiplex PCR; TCRdb's version includes in-frame clones alone and lacks a portion of them. The sample holds 150,000 or so clones, just under 95% seen once. The specimen was PBMCs. The receptors stem from a man in his 60s with colorectal cancer. CDR3s include the opening cysteine and the closing phenylalanine or tryptophan. D genes are given only for firm matches. Clone size is shown for a subset of rows, as once, few, many or a class of expanded clone.

D gene: TRBD1; V gene: TRBV5-1; clone size: .; J gene: TRBJ1-3; CDR3 protein: CASSPGGGNTIYF; CDR3 DNA: TGCGCCAGCAGTCCAGGGGGCGGAAACACCATATATTTT
D gene: TRBD1; V gene: TRBV5-6; clone size: .; J gene: TRBJ2-3; CDR3 protein: CASSLPGQGSTDTQYF; CDR3 DNA: TGTGCCAGCAGCTTGCCGGGACAGGGGAGCACAGATACGCAGTATTTT
D gene: .; V gene: TRBV21-1; clone size: once; J gene: TRBJ1-1; CDR3 protein: CASSGAFF; CDR3 DNA: TGTGCCAGCAGTGGAGCTTTCTTT
D gene: TRBD1; V gene: TRBV3-1/TRBV3-2; clone size: .; J gene: TRBJ1-1; CDR3 protein: CASSLQGGGTEAFF; CDR3 DNA: TGTGCCAGCAGCCTCCAGGGGGGGGGAACTGAAGCTTTCTTT
D gene: .; V gene: TRBV7-9; clone size: .; J gene: TRBJ1-5; CDR3 protein: CASSLASSSNQPQHF; CDR3 DNA: TGTGCCAGCAGCTTAGCTTCGAGCAGCAATCAGCCCCAGCATTTT
D gene: .; V gene: TRBV7-9; clone size: .; J gene: TRBJ1-1; CDR3 protein: CASSLGSLTNSGAFF; CDR3 DNA: TGTGCCAGCAGCTTAGGGTCCCTTACCAACAGTGGGGCTTTCTTT
D gene: .; V gene: TRBV3-1/TRBV3-2; clone size: .; J gene: TRBJ1-6; CDR3 protein: CASSQAGLVGNSPLHF; CDR3 DNA: TGTGCCAGCAGCCAAGCGGGGCTTGTCGGGAATTCACCCCTCCACTTT
D gene: TRBD1; V gene: TRBV10-2; clone size: .; J gene: TRBJ1-1; CDR3 protein: CASSEEVRGANTEAFF; CDR3 DNA: TGCGCCAGCAGTGAAGAAGTCAGGGGGGCGAACACTGAAGCTTTCTTT
D gene: .; V gene: TRBV10-3; clone size: few; J gene: TRBJ1-3; CDR3 protein: CAISESEGAGNTIYF; CDR3 DNA: TGTGCCATCAGTGAGTCAGAGGGAGCTGGAAACACCATATATTTT
D gene: .; V gene: TRBV7-8; clone size: .; J gene: TRBJ2-5; CDR3 protein: CASSFGRRRETQYF; CDR3 DNA: TGTGCCAGCAGCTTCGGACGTAGACGAGAGACCCAGTACTTC
D gene: TRBD1; V gene: TRBV9; clone size: .; J gene: TRBJ2-5; CDR3 protein: CASSVGVGTGVETQYF; CDR3 DNA: TGTGCCAGCAGCGTAGGGGTCGGGACAGGGGTAGAGACCCAGTACTTC
D gene: .; V gene: TRBV2; clone size: .; J gene: TRBJ2-5; CDR3 protein: CASSVGRKETQYF; CDR3 DNA: TGTGCCAGCAGTGTGGGTAGGAAAGAGACCCAGTACTTC
D gene: TRBD2; V gene: TRBV7-2; clone size: .; J gene: TRBJ2-5; CDR3 protein: CASKLISGGAPETQYF; CDR3 DNA: TGTGCCAGCAAGTTAATTAGCGGGGGGGCTCCCGAGACCCAGTACTTC
D gene: .; V gene: TRBV3-1/TRBV3-2; clone size: .; J gene: TRBJ1-4; CDR3 protein: CASSQGGEKLFF; CDR3 DNA: TGTGCCAGCAGCCAGGGAGGGGAAAAACTGTTTTTT
D gene: TRBD1; V gene: TRBV6-6; clone size: .; J gene: TRBJ1-2; CDR3 protein: CASREYTGGNYGYTF; CDR3 DNA: TGTGCCAGCAGGGAATATACAGGGGGCAACTATGGCTACACCTTC
D gene: TRBD1; V gene: TRBV30; clone size: .; J gene: TRBJ1-2; CDR3 protein: CAWSSRGANYGYTF; CDR3 DNA: TGTGCCTGGAGTTCCAGGGGGGCCAACTATGGCTACACCTTC
D gene: TRBD2; V gene: TRBV5-1; clone size: .; J gene: TRBJ2-1; CDR3 protein: CASSLLASGDNYNEQFF; CDR3 DNA: TGCGCCAGCAGCCTCTTGGCTAGCGGGGACAACTACAATGAGCAGTTCTTC
D gene: TRBD1; V gene: TRBV5-4; clone size: .; J gene: TRBJ1-2; CDR3 protein: CASSLQGARGYTF; CDR3 DNA: TGTGCCAGCAGCCTACAGGGGGCGCGTGGCTACACCTTC
D gene: TRBD2; V gene: TRBV7-7; clone size: .; J gene: TRBJ2-3; CDR3 protein: CASSLGLADTDTQYF; CDR3 DNA: TGTGCCAGCAGCTTAGGACTAGCGGACACAGATACGCAGTATTTT
D gene: TRBD1; V gene: TRBV7-9; clone size: .; J gene: TRBJ2-1; CDR3 protein: CASSGQGEHEQFF; CDR3 DNA: TGTGCCAGCAGCGGACAGGGGGAGCATGAGCAGTTCTTC
D gene: .; V gene: TRBV7-2; clone size: .; J gene: TRBJ2-3; CDR3 protein: CASSLSGAKDTQYF; CDR3 DNA: TGTGCCAGCAGCTTAAGTGGGGCCAAAGATACGCAGTATTTT
D gene: .; V gene: TRBV6-6; clone size: once; J gene: TRBJ2-1; CDR3 protein: CASSRDEQFF; CDR3 DNA: TGTGCCAGCAGCCGTGATGAGCAGTTCTTC
D gene: .; V gene: TRBV5-1; clone size: .; J gene: TRBJ2-7; CDR3 protein: CASSLVAGSSYEQYF; CDR3 DNA: TGCGCCAGCAGCTTGGTTGCGGGGAGCTCCTACGAGCAGTACTTC
D gene: TRBD1; V gene: TRBV24-1; clone size: .; J gene: TRBJ2-1; CDR3 protein: CATSDLGQGEGNEQFF; CDR3 DNA: TGTGCCACCAGTGATTTGGGACAGGGCGAGGGCAATGAGCAGTTCTTC
D gene: .; V gene: TRBV6-1; clone size: .; J gene: TRBJ1-5; CDR3 protein: CASSEVGTLPDQPQHF; CDR3 DNA: TGTGCCAGCAGTGAAGTAGGGACGCTCCCCGATCAGCCCCAGCATTTT
D gene: .; V gene: TRBV18; clone size: .; J gene: TRBJ1-2; CDR3 protein: CASSPPGGDGYTF; CDR3 DNA: TGTGCCAGCTCACCCCCGGGGGGAGATGGCTACACCTTC
D gene: TRBD1; V gene: TRBV29-1; clone size: .; J gene: TRBJ2-7; CDR3 protein: CSVYRDRGSEQYF; CDR3 DNA: TGCAGCGTCTACCGGGACAGGGGATCCGAGCAGTACTTC
D gene: TRBD1; V gene: TRBV19; clone size: .; J gene: TRBJ1-4; CDR3 protein: CASSIGTGNEKLFF; CDR3 DNA: TGTGCCAGTAGTATCGGGACAGGGAACGAAAAACTGTTTTTT
D gene: .; V gene: TRBV6-5; clone size: .; J gene: TRBJ2-7; CDR3 protein: CASKLGGVSYEQYF; CDR3 DNA: TGTGCCAGCAAACTGGGGGGAGTCTCCTACGAGCAGTACTTC
D gene: .; V gene: TRBV19; clone size: .; J gene: TRBJ2-7; CDR3 protein: CASTTDSYEQYF; CDR3 DNA: TGTGCCAGTACCACGGACAGTTACGAGCAGTACTTC
D gene: .; V gene: TRBV10-3; clone size: .; J gene: TRBJ1-1; CDR3 protein: CAAQSGVLNTEAFF; CDR3 DNA: TGTGCCGCGCAGTCCGGGGTGTTGAACACTGAAGCTTTCTTT
D gene: .; V gene: TRBV7-9; clone size: .; J gene: TRBJ2-5; CDR3 protein: CASSSGQTTQETQYF; CDR3 DNA: TGTGCCAGCAGCTCGGGACAAACAACCCAAGAGACCCAGTACTTC
D gene: TRBD1; V gene: TRBV30; clone size: .; J gene: TRBJ1-1; CDR3 protein: CAWISPGQGGNTEAFF; CDR3 DNA: TGTGCCTGGATTTCGCCGGGACAGGGGGGGAACACTGAAGCTTTCTTT
D gene: .; V gene: TRBV10-3; clone size: .; J gene: TRBJ1-3; CDR3 protein: CAISDTGKLGNTIYF; CDR3 DNA: TGTGCCATCAGTGATACAGGGAAATTAGGAAACACCATATATTTT
D gene: TRBD1; V gene: TRBV5-4; clone size: .; J gene: TRBJ1-4; CDR3 protein: CASSPSGQTNEKLFF; CDR3 DNA: TGTGCCAGCAGCCCCTCGGGACAGACAAATGAAAAACTGTTTTTT